These 29 T cell receptor beta chains were all obtained from the same sample, sequenced in a study of response to subunit inactivated influenza vaccine. Using its own MiXCR run on the RT-PCR reads, TCRdb lists one record per CDR3 protein. The sample yields 500,000 to 650,000 distinct CDR3 sequences, 6.5% to 8% seen once. The sequences come from PBMCs from blood, collected less than 30 months after vaccination. The receptors come from a man aged 45 to 75 who received an inactivated influenza vaccine.

This clonotype was observed at least ten times. CDR3 region: CASTLWGGRDTQYF. The DNA for the CDR3 is TGTGCCAGCACCCTCTGGGGGGGGAGAGATACGCAGTATTTT. The chain joins TRBV28 to TRBJ2-3, with 7 bases that match TRBD2. Germline trimming cut 7 bases from V and 5 bases from J; bases unmatched to any gene: 9. This CDR3 comprises 14 residues. The germline gives CDR1 MDHEN, CDR2 SYDVKM.

This clonotype was found a few times. V is TRBV2 and J is TRBJ2-5; D is uncertain. Germline assignment: CDR1 SNHLY and CDR2 FYNNEI. V shed 3 bases and J shed 4 bases, with 3 bases lying between them. There are 11 residues in the CDR3. Here the CDR3 reads CASSEPETQYF. CDR3 coding DNA: TGTGCCAGCAGTGAGCCAGAGACCCAGTACTTC. Full variable domain (remainder filled in from reference TRBV2 and TRBJ2-5): EPEVTQTPSHQVTQMGQEVILRCVPISNHLYFYWYRQILGQKVEFLVSFYNNEISEKSEIFDDQFSVERPDGSNFTLKIRSTKLEDSAMYFCASSEPETQYFGPGTRLLVL.

There are many counts of this clonotype. The chain links TRBV12-3 or TRBV12-4 to TRBJ2-3; D perhaps matches TRBD2 (7 bases). This CDR3 spans 15 amino acids. The V gene lost 1 base and the J gene lost 2 bases, with 10 bases spanning the gap. The CDR3 spells CASSLDRGATDTQYF. The CDR3 nucleotides are TGTGCCAGCAGTTTAGACCGGGGGGCCACAGATACGCAGTATTTT.

This clonotype has more than one count but fewer than ten. The chain recombines TRBV12-3 or TRBV12-4 with TRBJ1-5, with D maybe TRBD1 (5 bases). The CDR3 is made up of 17 amino acids. Trimming cost V 6 bases and J 0 bases, with 18 bases left between them. In DNA, the CDR3 is TGTGCCAGCAGCTGGCGGGGCGGACCCTATAGCAATCAGCCCCAGCATTTT. Amino acids: CASSWRGGPYSNQPQHF.

This clonotype was seen at least ten times. The chain employs TRBV5-8 and TRBJ2-3, with TRBD2 matching over 10 bases. The CDR3 loop spans 16 amino acids. Germline V gene sequence: CDR1 SGHTS, CDR2 YDEGEE. The V and J ends lost 2 bases and 1 base, in that order; junction bases with no gene match: 4. CDR3 protein: CASSFFGTSGTDTQYF. The DNA of the CDR3 is TGTGCCAGCAGCTTTTTCGGGACTAGCGGCACAGATACGCAGTATTTT.

There are many counts of this clonotype. The chain links TRBV20-1 to TRBJ2-2; 7 positions agree with TRBD2. The CDR3 has 16 amino acids. Per the germline V gene, CDR1 is DFQATT and CDR2 is SNEGSKA (reference sequence). The ends lost 0 bases at V and 8 bases at J; junction bases unmatched: 12. CDR3 sequence reads: CSARDLAAGLPGELFF. CDR3 sequence (DNA): TGCAGTGCTAGAGATTTAGCAGCGGGATTGCCGGGGGAGCTGTTTTTT.

This chain joins TRBV6-1 and TRBJ1-2; D perhaps matches TRBD1 (6 bases). Germline V gene data show CDR1 as MNHNS and CDR2 as SASEGT. The germline V and J ends were trimmed by 5 bases and 4 bases, with 17 bases remaining between them. CDR3 length equals 15 residues. The CDR3 DNA reads TGTGCCAGCAGTCCCTCCCGGGACATGGTCTATGGCTACACCTTC. This encodes CASSPSRDMVYGYTF.

This clonotype was seen only a few times. The CDR3 here is CASSNPPSYEQYF. The CDR3 DNA sequence: TGCGCCAGCAGTAACCCACCCTCCTACGAGCAGTACTTC. The J gene is TRBJ2-7, the V gene TRBV5-1; D is undetermined. The CDR3 spans 13 residues. Trimming cost V 5 bases and J 0 bases, with 9 bases left between them. Germline-derived CDR1 and CDR2 are SGHRS and YFSETQ.

This clonotype showed up many times. The chain has TRBV4-3 and TRBJ1-1; D not resolved. The ends were cut back, 0 bases at V and 8 bases at J, with 10 bases in the middle. The CDR3 covers 13 residues. Per germline, CDR1 LGHNA and CDR2 YSLEER. The CDR3 sequence: CASSQDWRAEAFF. The CDR3 DNA is TGCGCCAGCAGCCAAGATTGGCGAGCCGAAGCTTTCTTT.

The chain recombines TRBV6-2 or TRBV6-3 with TRBJ2-4, with 7 positions matching TRBD2. The CDR3 has 19 amino acids. Per the germline V gene, CDR1 is MNHEY and CDR2 is SVGEGT. V shed 4 bases and J 4 bases; nucleotides not matched to a gene: 19. The DNA of the CDR3 is TGTGCCAGCAGTTCCCCCGGCACTAGCGCGGCCGGTAGAAAAAACATTCAGTACTTC. It encodes CASSSPGTSAAGRKNIQYF.

This clonotype was picked up a small number of times. The chain couples TRBV7-3 to TRBJ2-7; possibly TRBD2 for D (7 bases). CDR1 and CDR2 from the germline V gene are SGHTA and FQGTGA. Trimming left V 0 bases short and J 7 bases short, with 10 bases between. There are 13 residues in the CDR3. Here the CDR3 DNA reads TGTGCCAGCAGCTTAACGGGGGGGACAGAGCAGTACTTC. Translation: CASSLTGGTEQYF.

The rearrangement uses TRBV27 and TRBJ1-1, with 10 bases identical to TRBD1. CDR3 length: 12 amino acids. Germline loops: CDR1 MNHEY, CDR2 SMNVEV (reference sequence). Trimming cost V 6 bases and J 11 bases; bases outside gene matches: 6. The CDR3 protein is CASRNDRGPAFF. CDR3 nucleotides: TGTGCCAGCAGAAACGACAGGGGGCCGGCTTTCTTT.

This clonotype has ten or more counts. This chain uses TRBV20-1 with TRBJ1-5; D uncertain. This CDR3 region has 12 residues. The V end lost 3 bases, the J end lost 5 bases, and 8 bases lay between the germline ends. Germline V lookup: CDR1 DFQATT, CDR2 SNEGSKA (reference sequence). The CDR3 DNA sequence: TGCAGTGCTAGCGACGGAGATCAGCCCCAGCATTTT. This codes for CSASDGDQPQHF.

The chain couples TRBV6-6 to TRBJ1-5; no clear D gene. CDR3 length: 12 amino acids. The germline V gene has CDR1 MNHNY and CDR2 SVGAGI (reference sequence). Trimming cost V 2 bases and J 5 bases, with 4 bases left between them. This CDR3 reads CASSYQDQPQHF. In DNA form, the CDR3 reads TGTGCCAGCAGTTACCAGGATCAGCCCCAGCATTTT.

A remark on this clonotype: A much bigger clone sits one base away, suggesting this may be a read error. V and J are TRBV12-3 or TRBV12-4 and TRBJ2-2, with 9 bases matching TRBD2. CDR3 size: 15 residues. Trimming took 5 bases from V and 1 from J; bases not matched to a gene: 2. The CDR3 loop is CASSRAGGNTGELFF. The CDR3 nucleotides are TGTGCCAGCAGTCGAGCGGGGGGGAACACCGGGGAGCTGTTTTTT.

This clonotype came up many times. The rearrangement links TRBV6-5 to TRBJ2-1; 7 nucleotides line up with TRBD2. This CDR3 comprises 17 residues. Trimming at V came to 4 bases and at J to 4 bases, leaving 13 bases not matched to a gene. Germline values: CDR1 MNHEY, CDR2 SVGAGI. The CDR3, as DNA: TGTGCCAGCAGTTGGTCAGATCCATTGGGACTATACAATGAGCAGTTCTTC. As protein: CASSWSDPLGLYNEQFF.

There are a few counts of this clonotype. The gene calls are TRBV7-9 and TRBJ2-1; D is perhaps TRBD1 (5 bases). V dropped 0 bases and J dropped 3 bases, with 12 bases sitting between them. The V gene's germline CDR1 is SEHNR and CDR2 FQNEAQ (reference sequence). CDR3 length: 16 amino acids. The CDR3 DNA follows: TGTGCCAGCAGCTTAGCGTATCAGGGAAGCTACAATGAGCAGTTCTTC. As protein: CASSLAYQGSYNEQFF.

The sample holds many counts of this clonotype. The chain combines TRBV12-3 or TRBV12-4 with TRBJ1-1; 7 nucleotides align to TRBD1. V dropped 5 bases and J dropped 0; count of bases not matched to a gene: 9. This CDR3 is built from 16 residues. Here the CDR3 DNA reads TGTGCCAGCAGTCAAGGGGGCGCAGGACTGAACACTGAAGCTTTCTTT. Translation gives CASSQGGAGLNTEAFF.

The chain recombines TRBV7-2 with TRBJ1-2, with D uncertain. V gave up 2 bases and J gave up 4 bases, with 11 bases separating them. This CDR3 spans 14 amino acids. Germline V gives CDR1 SGHTA, CDR2 FQGNSA. The CDR3 DNA is TGTGCCAGCAGCTTATCAATATTAGGCTATGGCTACACCTTC. Its protein product is CASSLSILGYGYTF.

The table lists this clonotype with a few counts. The CDR3 DNA is TGTGCCAGCAGCTTATCCTACAACCAAGAGACCCAGTACTTC. Amino acids: CASSLSYNQETQYF. The V and J genes are TRBV7-2 and TRBJ2-5; unclear D gene. The CDR3 runs to 14 residues. Per germline, CDR1 SGHTA and CDR2 FQGNSA. The V and J ends lost 2 bases and 0 bases respectively, with 7 bases between them.

This clonotype came up a few times. V is TRBV18 and J is TRBJ2-1, with TRBD1 matching 7 bases. Germline V lookup: CDR1 KGHSH, CDR2 LQKENI. Unmatched junction bases numbered 5, after V lost 3 bases and J lost 6 bases. The CDR3 totals 14 residues. The CDR3: CASSPLTGANEQFF. The CDR3 nucleotides are TGTGCCAGCTCACCTTTAACAGGGGCCAATGAGCAGTTCTTC.

This clonotype was seen repeatedly, ten times or more. V usage is TRBV3-1 and J usage is TRBJ1-2, with TRBD1 as a possible D gene (5 bases). Germline loops: CDR1 LGHDT, CDR2 YNNKEL (reference sequence). The CDR3 totals 14 residues. V lost 6 bases and J 4 bases, leaving 15 bases between the germline ends. CDR3 region: CASRAGPMIYGYTF. In nucleotides, the CDR3 is TGTGCCAGCAGGGCGGGACCGATGATCTATGGCTACACCTTC.

This clonotype was counted many times. The CDR3 loop reads CASTPRDRDTPSSYEQYF. DNA of the CDR3: TGTGCCAGCACCCCGCGGGACAGAGATACGCCGAGCTCCTACGAGCAGTACTTC. This chain joins TRBV27 and TRBJ2-7; D is perhaps TRBD1 (7 bases). Germline V lookup: CDR1 MNHEY, CDR2 SMNVEV (reference sequence). The length of the CDR3 is 18 residues. V gave up 7 bases and J gave up 0 bases, with 25 bases separating them.

Only a few counts were recorded for this clonotype. This sequence joins TRBV12-3 or TRBV12-4 and TRBJ2-1; no clear D gene. This CDR3 has 12 residues. Trimming took 6 bases from V and 9 from J, leaving 12 bases between them. Written as DNA, the CDR3 is TGTGCCAGCAGCCGAATAGGCGGTGAGCAGTTCTTC. Protein: CASSRIGGEQFF.

A few counts support this clonotype. J is TRBJ2-2 and V is TRBV12-3 or TRBV12-4, with 12 bases identical to TRBD2. Trimming took 5 bases from V and 0 from J; bases not matched to a gene: 4. The CDR3 runs 17 residues. The CDR3 DNA sequence: TGTGCCAGCAGTCCGGGACTAGCGGGCACGAACACCGGGGAGCTGTTTTTT. Translation: CASSPGLAGTNTGELFF.

The chain carries TRBV10-3 and TRBJ2-3, with 7 bases lining up with TRBD1. Germline V gene data show CDR1 as ENHRY and CDR2 as SYGVKD. This CDR3 is built from 14 residues. Trimming cost V 8 bases and J 2 bases; bases outside gene matches: 7. The CDR3 sequence is CAIGYGQDTDTQYF. As DNA, the CDR3 is TGTGCCATCGGTTACGGACAGGACACAGATACGCAGTATTTT.

The sample holds a few counts of this clonotype. The chain employs TRBV4-2 and TRBJ1-3; no clear D. Germline V gives CDR1 LGHNA, CDR2 YNFKEQ. Between the trimmed V and J ends, which lost 0 bases and 1 base, there was a span of 10 bases. CDR3 length: 16 amino acids. CDR3 region: CASSQDPFISGNTIYF. The CDR3 region has the DNA TGTGCCAGCAGCCAAGATCCATTCATTTCTGGAAACACCATATATTTT.

This chain uses TRBV7-9 with TRBJ1-6, with 8 bases fitting TRBD1. The CDR3 is 12 residues long. From germline, CDR1 is SEHNR and CDR2 FQNEAQ (reference sequence). In DNA form, the CDR3 reads TGTGCTGTCGGACAGGGAAATTCACCCCTCCACTTT. Translating gives CAVGQGNSPLHF.

This clonotype was seen ten or more times. The J gene is TRBJ1-4, the V gene TRBV4-3; 8 bases align to TRBD1. The CDR3 consists of 15 residues. Germline V gives CDR1 LGHNA, CDR2 YSLEER. Germline trimming cut 0 bases from V and 6 bases from J; bases unmatched to any gene: 3. The CDR3 loop reads CASSQDQGAHEKLFF. DNA for the CDR3: TGCGCCAGCAGCCAAGATCAGGGGGCACATGAAAAACTGTTTTTT.